This TCR beta chain was identified in a study of shared clonotypes between healthy human individuals. CDR1 is SNHLY and CDR2 is FYNNEI in the germline V gene. This CDR3 is built from 11 residues. Trimming cost V 8 bases and J 7 bases, with 11 bases left between them. Terminally differentiated effector memory CD45RA+ cells were excluded by CCR7 positive selection of CD45RO-negative cells. As concerns this clone: Its antigen is unidentified.

Clones were sequenced by immunoSEQ multiplex PCR, and TCRdb holds only the in-frame ones, with some missing. The profile covers nearly 2 million clones, with approximately 94% appearing a single time and more than 0.95% taken by the ten largest. General study results and limits: Around 4.7% of naive CD4 clonotypes were shared across several donors. Generation probability values for non-shared clonotypes were lower than those for clonotypes shared by all four donors. Only blood underwent sampling, and tissue repertoires likely differ.

Sequenced sample: naive CD8+ T cells sorted from blood. The sequence was collected from a man aged 18 to 29 in good health. The chain combines TRBV2 with TRBJ1-1, with D unclear. DNA for the CDR3: TGTGCCAGCTCCGGGCCTCTTGAAGCTTTCTTT. Its protein is CASSGPLEAFF.